These 20 T cell receptor beta chains were all obtained from the same sample, sequenced in a study of CD8 T cells in Susac syndrome (dated by TCRdb to about 2019). The library relied on the immunoSEQ multiplex PCR assay. RNA was extracted with the RNeasy kit and 0.5 to 1 ug was reverse transcribed using random hexamers. The public reads were run again by TCRdb, first through fastp at Q25 and then through MiXCR, and only productive beta chains were kept. Duplicate CDR3 protein sequences are folded into a single record with the most common DNA and genes. The sample table holds 200,000 to 250,000 distinct CDR3 sequences, of which 95% were seen once. Of the sample, around 0.099% falls within the top ten clones. Material: CD4+ T cells from PBMCs. These receptors all stem from a human donor with multiple sclerosis.

The chain couples TRBV4-2 to TRBJ2-3; 16 nucleotides line up with TRBD2. Unmatched junction bases numbered 11, after V lost 6 bases and J lost 2 bases. Germline CDR1 reads LGHNA; CDR2 reads YNFKEQ. CDR3 size: 19 residues. The CDR3 nucleotides read TGTGCCAGCAGACCCGGGACTAGCGGGGGGGGGCGCTTCACAGATACGCAGTATTTT. Translated: CASRPGTSGGGRFTDTQYF.

The chain is built from TRBV2 and TRBJ2-7, with 10 bases matching TRBD1. CDR1 SNHLY and CDR2 FYNNEI come from the germline V gene. The J segment lost 7 bases and the V segment lost 8 bases, leaving 8 bases of the junction unmatched. There are 13 residues in the CDR3. CDR3 in DNA: TGTGCCAGCGGACGACAGGGGGCGAGGGAGCAGTACTTC. Translated, it gives CASGRQGAREQYF. Combining the CDR3 with reference TRBV2 and TRBJ2-7 gives the whole variable domain EPEVTQTPSHQVTQMGQEVILRCVPISNHLYFYWYRQILGQKVEFLVSFYNNEISEKSEIFDDQFSVERPDGSNFTLKIRSTKLEDSAMYFCASGRQGAREQYFGPGTRLTVT.

The chain is built from TRBV15 and TRBJ2-1, with 7 bases lining up with TRBD1. The CDR3 is made up of 17 amino acids. The V gene end was trimmed by 3 bases and the J gene end by 4 bases; junction bases not matched to a gene: 12. Germline loops: CDR1 LNHNV, CDR2 YYDKDF (reference sequence). The CDR3 DNA follows: TGTGCCACCAGCAGGGAAACAGGGGCATCCTTTTACAATGAGCAGTTCTTC. This gives the protein CATSRETGASFYNEQFF.

The chain employs TRBV12-3 or TRBV12-4 and TRBJ2-1; tentatively, D is TRBD2 (6 bases). The CDR3 contains 17 residues. The germline V and J ends were trimmed by 6 bases and 2 bases, with 20 bases remaining between them. This CDR3 is CASSRMATRMTYNEQFF. The DNA of the CDR3 is TGTGCCAGCAGCCGGATGGCGACTAGAATGACCTACAATGAGCAGTTCTTC.

This chain uses TRBV20-1 with TRBJ2-7; 12 bases align to TRBD2. The CDR3 is 18 amino acids. The ends lost 4 bases at V and 0 bases at J; junction bases unmatched: 13. Per the germline V gene, CDR1 is DFQATT and CDR2 is SNEGSKA (reference sequence). CDR3 DNA: TGCAGTGCTAAGAGACTAGCGGGAGTAGAGCCCTTCTCCTACGAGCAGTACTTC. This sequence encodes CSAKRLAGVEPFSYEQYF.

The rearrangement joins TRBV5-6 to TRBJ2-5, with 7 bases lining up with TRBD2. J gave up 8 bases and V 4 bases, and 8 bases lay outside the gene matches. The CDR3 is made up of 13 amino acids. The germline CDR1 and CDR2 sequences are SGHDT and YYEEEE. CDR3 in DNA: TGTGCCAGCAGCCTAGCTAGCGGAACAACCCAGTACTTC. It translates to CASSLASGTTQYF.

In this sample, this clonotype turned up once. This chain connects TRBV29-1 to TRBJ1-1, with a weak D call TRBD1 (5 bases). The CDR3 has 13 amino acids. Germline CDR1 and CDR2: SQVTM and ANQGSEA. Trimming stripped 6 bases from V and 1 base from J, with 12 bases between. The CDR3 DNA follows: TGCAGCGTCCAAGGGGTTAGGAACACTGAAGCTTTCTTT. Translated, it gives CSVQGVRNTEAFF.

The V gene is TRBV29-1, the J gene TRBJ2-4, with D possibly matching TRBD1 (5 bases). V was pared by 4 bases and J by 0 bases, with 13 bases between. Germline V gene sequence: CDR1 SQVTM, CDR2 ANQGSEA. The CDR3 is 15 amino acids. The CDR3 loop is CSVVRQLLAKNIQYF. CDR3 nucleotide sequence: TGCAGCGTTGTCCGACAGCTATTAGCCAAAAACATTCAGTACTTC.

The V and J genes are TRBV6-6 and TRBJ2-4; D gene uncertain. Trimming shortened V by 8 bases and J by 0 bases, and 14 bases separated the two germline ends. The germline V gene encodes CDR1 MNHNY and CDR2 SVGAGI (reference sequence). This CDR3 contains 15 residues. The CDR3 is CASQAGSEAKNIQYF. The CDR3 region has the DNA TGTGCCAGCCAAGCCGGGTCAGAAGCCAAAAACATTCAGTACTTC.

The V call is TRBV9, the J call TRBJ1-2; TRBD1 aligns across 7 bases. The CDR3 length is 13 residues. Trimming took 4 bases from V and 5 from J; bases not matched to a gene: 5. Germline V lookup: CDR1 SGDLS, CDR2 YYNGEE. The CDR3 here is CASSLDRSYGYTF. Written as DNA, the CDR3 is TGTGCCAGCAGCCTGGACAGGAGTTATGGCTACACCTTC.

The chain carries TRBV9 and TRBJ2-7; D is possibly TRBD1 (6 bases). In germline, CDR1 is SGDLS, CDR2 YYNGEE. The germline V and J ends were trimmed by 4 bases and 2 bases, with 13 bases remaining between them. This CDR3 spans 14 amino acids. Here the CDR3 reads CASSLHTGPYEQYF. In DNA form, the CDR3 reads TGTGCCAGCAGCTTACACACAGGGCCCTACGAGCAGTACTTC.

V and J are TRBV7-8 and TRBJ2-7, with D tentatively TRBD2 (6 bases). In germline, CDR1 is SGHVS, CDR2 FQNEAQ. The V and J ends lost 1 base and 5 bases respectively, with 18 bases between them. CDR3 length: 16 amino acids. Here the CDR3 DNA reads TGTGCCAGCAGCTTAGGGGGTCTAGCGTCCGTCCACGAGCAGTACTTC. Translating gives CASSLGGLASVHEQYF.

This clonotype occurred once. The J gene is TRBJ2-5, the V gene TRBV20-1; TRBD2 aligns across 11 bases. CDR1 is DFQATT, CDR2 SNEGSKA, per germline (reference sequence). The CDR3 runs 14 residues. V lost 5 bases and J lost 5; bases outside the gene matches: 7. The CDR3 here is CSARLAGGRETQYF. Here the CDR3 DNA reads TGCAGTGCTCGCCTAGCGGGGGGTAGGGAGACCCAGTACTTC.

The rearrangement joins TRBV3-1 to TRBJ1-6; D gene uncertain. Germline-derived CDR1 and CDR2 are LGHDT and YNNKEL (reference sequence). This CDR3 spans 14 amino acids. The ends were cut back, 0 bases at V and 10 bases at J, with 10 bases in the middle. DNA for the CDR3: TGTGCCAGCAGCCAAGATTCCCGGGTATCACCCCTCCACTTT. It encodes CASSQDSRVSPLHF.

The genes are TRBV28 and TRBJ2-5, with 8 bases lining up with TRBD1. Germline V lookup: CDR1 MDHEN, CDR2 SYDVKM. The CDR3 has 14 residues. V shed 7 bases and J 2 bases; nucleotides not matched to a gene: 6. The CDR3 sequence is CASTPGQAQETQYF. The CDR3 DNA sequence: TGTGCCAGCACCCCGGGACAGGCACAAGAGACCCAGTACTTC.

V usage is TRBV20-1 and J usage is TRBJ1-2, with TRBD1 matching 8 bases. The CDR3 is made up of 14 amino acids. Trimming cost V 5 bases and J 6 bases; bases outside gene matches: 11. The germline V gene has CDR1 DFQATT and CDR2 SNEGSKA (reference sequence). The CDR3 DNA reads TGCAGTGCTCCATGGCTGACAGGGGACCATGGCTACACCTTC. Protein: CSAPWLTGDHGYTF.

The V call is TRBV29-1, the J call TRBJ1-2, with 12 nucleotides matching TRBD1. This CDR3 has 11 residues. Per germline, CDR1 SQVTM and CDR2 ANQGSEA. J was trimmed by 8 bases and V by 7 bases; bases with no gene match: 2. CDR3: CSAGTGGGYTF. The CDR3 nucleotides are TGCAGCGCCGGGACAGGGGGCGGCTACACCTTC.

The chain is built from TRBV4-2 and TRBJ2-5; 8 bases agree with TRBD2. Germline V gene lookup returns CDR1 LGHNA and CDR2 YNFKEQ. The length of the CDR3 is 15 residues. The ends lost 2 bases at V and 2 bases at J; junction bases unmatched: 4. The CDR3: CASSQTRLAQETQYF. The CDR3, as DNA: TGTGCCAGCAGCCAAACCCGACTAGCGCAAGAGACCCAGTACTTC.

This chain connects TRBV20-1 to TRBJ2-1, with 10 bases aligning to TRBD2. The CDR3 runs to 16 residues. Germline V gives CDR1 DFQATT, CDR2 SNEGSKA (reference sequence). The V and J ends lost 3 bases and 0 bases, in that order; junction bases with no gene match: 5. CDR3 residues: CSASPQRGGSYNEQFF. The CDR3 DNA follows: TGCAGTGCTAGCCCCCAGCGGGGGGGCTCCTACAATGAGCAGTTCTTC.

The chain carries TRBV9 and TRBJ1-6; no definite D call. The CDR3 totals 14 residues. Germline assignment: CDR1 SGDLS and CDR2 YYNGEE. Trimming removed 0 bases at V and 8 bases at J, with 9 bases between. CDR3 region: CASSVDQDYSPLHF. CDR3 nucleotide sequence: TGTGCCAGCAGCGTAGATCAGGACTATTCACCCCTCCACTTT. Using reference TRBV9 and TRBJ1-6 for the parts outside the CDR3, the full variable domain is DSGVTQTPKHLITATGQRVTLRCSPRSGDLSVYWYQQSLDQGLQFLIQYYNGEERAKGNILERFSAQQFPDLHSELNLSSLELGDSALYFCASSVDQDYSPLHFGNGTRLTVT.